One sample yielded the 5 T cell receptor beta chains listed below, sequenced in a study of Graves' ophthalmopathy and Graves' hyperthyroidism. Investigators amplified TCR beta CDR3 regions from RNA transcripts. HTBI primers were employed in first-round RT-PCR, then a second-round multiplex PCR followed. TCRdb redid the calling of the multiplex PCR reads with MiXCR, one entry per CDR3 protein. The data show over a million distinct CDR3 sequences, with about two fifths seen just once and over 8.5% held by the top ten. Sample: peripheral blood or thyroid tissue (not recorded which). These receptors were collected from an adult man with Graves' hyperthyroidism.

The V call is TRBV7-9, the J call TRBJ1-5; D unresolved. Trimming took 5 bases from V and 3 from J, leaving 17 bases between them. CDR1 is SEHNR, CDR2 FQNEAQ, per germline (reference sequence). This CDR3 contains 16 residues. In DNA, the CDR3 is TGTGCCAGCAGCCCCGAATGGAGGGCGGCCAATCAGCCCCAGCATTTT. This sequence encodes CASSPEWRAANQPQHF.

The DNA of the CDR3 is TGTGCCGCGTGGGGGGGGGACAGGGGATATCAGCCCCAGCATTTT. It is translated as CAAWGGDRGYQPQHF. V is TRBV10-3 and J is TRBJ1-5; 10 bases map to TRBD1. Trimming cost V 11 bases and J 5 bases; bases outside gene matches: 12. CDR3 length: 15 residues. The germline gives CDR1 ENHRY, CDR2 SYGVKD.

This clonotype has ten or more counts. The rearrangement uses TRBV29-1 and TRBJ2-7; 9 bases line up with TRBD1. With 8 bases clipped from V and 1 base from J, the junction kept 6 bases outside the gene matches. Germline CDR1 reads SQVTM; CDR2 reads ANQGSEA. This CDR3 spans 13 amino acids. CDR3 coding DNA: TGCAGCATTTGGGACAGGGCTTCCTACGAGCAGTACTTC. This codes for CSIWDRASYEQYF.

This clonotype was counted at least ten times. The chain uses TRBV12-3 or TRBV12-4 and TRBJ2-5, with D maybe TRBD2 (6 bases). This CDR3 spans 16 amino acids. Trimming took 3 bases from V and 5 from J, leaving 19 bases between them. CDR3 in amino acids: CASSFSRSGVVETQYF. The CDR3, as DNA: TGTGCCAGCAGTTTCAGTCGATCGGGAGTAGTCGAGACCCAGTACTTC.

The chain uses TRBV7-9 and TRBJ1-4; D not certain. The V and J ends lost 1 base and 5 bases respectively, with 11 bases between them. The germline V gene encodes CDR1 SEHNR and CDR2 FQNEAQ (reference sequence). CDR3 length: 15 amino acids. The CDR3 nucleotides read TGTGCCAGCAGCTTAGTCGACGGCATAAATGAAAAACTGTTTTTT. Translation: CASSLVDGINEKLFF.